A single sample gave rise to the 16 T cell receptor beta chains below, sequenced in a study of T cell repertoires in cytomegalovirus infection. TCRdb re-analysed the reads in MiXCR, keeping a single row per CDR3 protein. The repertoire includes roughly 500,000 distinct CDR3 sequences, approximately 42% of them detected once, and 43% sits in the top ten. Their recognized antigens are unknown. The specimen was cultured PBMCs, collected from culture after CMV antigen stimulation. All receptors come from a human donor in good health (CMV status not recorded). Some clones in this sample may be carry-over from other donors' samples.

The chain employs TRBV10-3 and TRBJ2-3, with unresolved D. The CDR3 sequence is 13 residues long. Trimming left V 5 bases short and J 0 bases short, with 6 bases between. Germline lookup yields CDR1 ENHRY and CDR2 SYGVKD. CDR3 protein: CAISLPSTDTQYF. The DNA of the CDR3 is TGTGCCATCAGTCTACCTAGCACAGATACGCAGTATTTT.

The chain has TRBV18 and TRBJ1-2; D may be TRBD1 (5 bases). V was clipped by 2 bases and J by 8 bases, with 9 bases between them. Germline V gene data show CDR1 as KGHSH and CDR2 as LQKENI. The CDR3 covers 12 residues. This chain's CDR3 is CASSPRGRGYTF. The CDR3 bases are TGTGCCAGCTCACCAAGGGGAAGGGGCTACACCTTC.

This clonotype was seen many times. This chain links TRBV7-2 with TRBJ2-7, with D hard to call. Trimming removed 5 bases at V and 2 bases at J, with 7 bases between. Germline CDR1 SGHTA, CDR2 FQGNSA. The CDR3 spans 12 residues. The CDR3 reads CASSTRPYEQYF. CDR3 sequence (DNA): TGTGCCAGCAGCACAAGACCCTACGAGCAGTACTTC.

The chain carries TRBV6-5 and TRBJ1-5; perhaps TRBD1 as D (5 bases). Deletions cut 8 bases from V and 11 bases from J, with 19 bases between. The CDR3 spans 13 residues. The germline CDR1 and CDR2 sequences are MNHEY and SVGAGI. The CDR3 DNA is TGTGCCAGCCGGCCCGCAACGGGGGGTTCCCAGCATTTT. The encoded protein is CASRPATGGSQHF.

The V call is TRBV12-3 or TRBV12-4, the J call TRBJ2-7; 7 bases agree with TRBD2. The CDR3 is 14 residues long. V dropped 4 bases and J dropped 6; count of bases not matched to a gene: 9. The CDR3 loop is CASSSTAGLGEQYF. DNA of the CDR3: TGTGCCAGCAGTTCAACAGCGGGGCTAGGCGAGCAGTACTTC.

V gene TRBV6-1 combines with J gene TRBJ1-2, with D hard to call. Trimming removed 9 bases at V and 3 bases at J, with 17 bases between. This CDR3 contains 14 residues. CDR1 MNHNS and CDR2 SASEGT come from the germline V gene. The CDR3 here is CASISDPRYYGYTF. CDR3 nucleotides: TGTGCCAGTATATCCGACCCTCGGTACTATGGCTACACCTTC.

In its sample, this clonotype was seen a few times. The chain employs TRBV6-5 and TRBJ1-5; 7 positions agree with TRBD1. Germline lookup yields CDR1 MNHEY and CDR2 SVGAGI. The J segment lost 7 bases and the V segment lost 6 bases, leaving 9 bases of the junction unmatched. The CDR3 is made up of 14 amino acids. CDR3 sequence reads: CASSRDSYSQPQHF. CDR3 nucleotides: TGTGCCAGCAGCCGGGACAGTTATTCACAGCCCCAGCATTTT.

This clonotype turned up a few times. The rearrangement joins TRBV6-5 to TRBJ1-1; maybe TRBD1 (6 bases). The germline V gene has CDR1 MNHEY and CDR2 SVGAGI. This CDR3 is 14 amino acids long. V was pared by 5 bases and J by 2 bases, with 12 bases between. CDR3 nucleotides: TGTGCCAGCAGTAAACAGGGAACCAACACTGAAGCTTTCTTT. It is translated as CASSKQGTNTEAFF.

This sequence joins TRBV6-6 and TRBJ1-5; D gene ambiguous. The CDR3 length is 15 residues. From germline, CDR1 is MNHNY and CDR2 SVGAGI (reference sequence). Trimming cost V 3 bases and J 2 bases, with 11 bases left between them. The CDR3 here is CASSYGRLGNQPQHF. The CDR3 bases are TGTGCCAGCAGTTATGGGAGGCTGGGCAATCAGCCCCAGCATTTT.

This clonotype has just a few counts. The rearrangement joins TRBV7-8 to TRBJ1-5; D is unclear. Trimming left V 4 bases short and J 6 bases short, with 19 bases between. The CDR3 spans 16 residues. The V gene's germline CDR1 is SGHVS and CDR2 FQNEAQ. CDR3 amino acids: CASSSTRGIIFQPQHF. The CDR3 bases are TGTGCCAGCAGCTCCACGCGGGGAATTATCTTTCAGCCCCAGCATTTT.

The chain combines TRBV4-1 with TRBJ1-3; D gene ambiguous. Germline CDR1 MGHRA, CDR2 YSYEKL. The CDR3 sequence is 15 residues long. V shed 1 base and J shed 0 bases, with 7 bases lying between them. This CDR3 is CASSQGQISGNTIYF. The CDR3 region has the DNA TGCGCCAGCAGCCAAGGCCAGATCTCTGGAAACACCATATATTTT.

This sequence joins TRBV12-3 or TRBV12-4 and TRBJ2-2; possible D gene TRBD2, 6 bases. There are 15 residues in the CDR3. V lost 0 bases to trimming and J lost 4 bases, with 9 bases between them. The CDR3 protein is CASSLAAGSTGELFF. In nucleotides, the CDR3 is TGTGCCAGCAGTTTAGCGGCGGGATCCACCGGGGAGCTGTTTTTT.

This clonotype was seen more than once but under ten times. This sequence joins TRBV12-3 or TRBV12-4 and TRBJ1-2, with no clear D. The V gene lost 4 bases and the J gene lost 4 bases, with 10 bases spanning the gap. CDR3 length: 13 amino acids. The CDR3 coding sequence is TGTGCCAGCAGTTACGACGTCGGCTATGGCTACACCTTC. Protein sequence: CASSYDVGYGYTF.

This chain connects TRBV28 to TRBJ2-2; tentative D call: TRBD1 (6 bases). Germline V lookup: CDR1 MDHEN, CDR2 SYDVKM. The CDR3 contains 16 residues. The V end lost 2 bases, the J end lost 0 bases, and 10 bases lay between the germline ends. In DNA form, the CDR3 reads TGTGCCAGCAGTTTAGACAGGCTCGCGAACACCGGGGAGCTGTTTTTT. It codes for CASSLDRLANTGELFF. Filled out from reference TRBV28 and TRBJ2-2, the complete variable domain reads DVKVTQSSRYLVKRTGEKVFLECVQDMDHENMFWYRQDPGLGLRLIYFSYDVKMKEKGDIPEGYSVSREKKERFSLILESASTNQTSMYLCASSLDRLANTGELFFGEGSRLTVL.

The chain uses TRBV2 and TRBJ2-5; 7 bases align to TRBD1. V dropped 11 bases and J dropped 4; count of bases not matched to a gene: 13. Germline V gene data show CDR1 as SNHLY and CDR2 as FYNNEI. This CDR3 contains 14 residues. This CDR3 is CARQDPGGIETQYF. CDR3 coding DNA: TGTGCCCGACAAGATCCAGGGGGTATAGAGACCCAGTACTTC.

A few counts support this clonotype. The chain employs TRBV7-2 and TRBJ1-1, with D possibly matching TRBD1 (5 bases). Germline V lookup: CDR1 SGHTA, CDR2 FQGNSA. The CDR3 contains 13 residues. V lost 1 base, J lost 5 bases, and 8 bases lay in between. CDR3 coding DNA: TGTGCCAGCAGCTTAGAAGGGGAAACTGAAGCTTTCTTT. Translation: CASSLEGETEAFF.